Given below is one TCR beta chain in context. Its specificity is not known. Method: immunoSEQ multiplex PCR; TCRdb's copy keeps in-frame clones and lacks some. Of 95,000 to 150,000 clones in the sample, around 89% are singletons; the top ten hold less than 6%. CDR3 length: 13 amino acids. Deletions cut 4 bases from V and 10 bases from J, with 11 bases between. CDR1 and CDR2 from the germline V gene are SNHLY and FYNNEI. The data belong to a study of T cell responses to AZD1222 COVID-19 vaccine. Study findings and constraints: Repertoires were sampled only after the peak T cell response. Spike-specific TCR breadth and depth rose after two AZD1222 doses. White British ancestry dominated among donors, who included more females, and clonal diversity was possibly underestimated.

This specimen was peripheral blood, taken on day 0 of AZD1222 vaccination. The gene calls are TRBV2 and TRBJ1-6, with D possibly matching TRBD1 (6 bases). This TCR was recovered from an adult in good health. CDR3 sequence: CASSVQGSSPLHF. As DNA, the CDR3 is TGTGCCAGCAGTGTACAGGGATCGTCACCCCTCCACTTT.